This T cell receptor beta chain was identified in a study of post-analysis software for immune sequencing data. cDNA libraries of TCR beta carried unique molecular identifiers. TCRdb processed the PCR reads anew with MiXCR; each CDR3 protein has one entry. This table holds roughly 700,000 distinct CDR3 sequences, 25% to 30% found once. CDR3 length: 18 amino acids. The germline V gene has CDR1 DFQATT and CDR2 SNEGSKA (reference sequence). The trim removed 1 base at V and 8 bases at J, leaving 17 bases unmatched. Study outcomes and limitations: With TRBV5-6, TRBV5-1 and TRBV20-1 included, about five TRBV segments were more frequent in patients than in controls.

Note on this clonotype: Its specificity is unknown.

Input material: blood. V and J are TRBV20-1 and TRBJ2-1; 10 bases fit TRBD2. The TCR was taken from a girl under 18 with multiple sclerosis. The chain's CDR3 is CSARGHSGRSTGGDEQFF. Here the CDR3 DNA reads TGCAGTGCTAGAGGCCATAGCGGGAGGTCGACTGGGGGGGATGAGCAGTTCTTC.